This T cell receptor beta chain was profiled in a study of blood T cell repertoires in COVID-19. V dropped 5 bases and J dropped 5; count of bases not matched to a gene: 10. This CDR3 comprises 17 residues. The germline gives CDR1 SEHNR, CDR2 FQNEAQ (reference sequence). The table came from immunoSEQ multiplex PCR; TCRdb's copy has only in-frame clones and leaves some out. The profile shows approximately 240,000 clones, 84% of them singletons. Sequencing used peripheral blood. This chain joins TRBV7-9 and TRBJ2-5; TRBD2 matches at 14 bases. This receptor was obtained from a woman aged 55-75 years who had recovered from COVID-19. The CDR3 loop is CASSRTSGGLGVETQYF. CDR3 nucleotides: TGTGCCAGCAGCCGGACTAGCGGGGGGCTAGGAGTGGAGACCCAGTACTTC.